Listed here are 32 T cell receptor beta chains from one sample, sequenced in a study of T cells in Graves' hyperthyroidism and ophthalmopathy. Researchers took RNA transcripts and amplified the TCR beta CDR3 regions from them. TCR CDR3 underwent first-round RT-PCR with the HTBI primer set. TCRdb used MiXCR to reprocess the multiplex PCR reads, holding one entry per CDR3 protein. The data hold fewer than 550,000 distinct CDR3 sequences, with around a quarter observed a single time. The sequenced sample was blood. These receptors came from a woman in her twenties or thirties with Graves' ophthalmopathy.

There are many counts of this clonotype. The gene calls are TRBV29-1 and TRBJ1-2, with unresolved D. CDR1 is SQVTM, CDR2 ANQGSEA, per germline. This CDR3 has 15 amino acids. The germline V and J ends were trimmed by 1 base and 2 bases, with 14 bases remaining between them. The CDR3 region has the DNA TGCAGCGTTGAAGCGGTGGGATCAGTAAACTATGGCTACACCTTC. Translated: CSVEAVGSVNYGYTF. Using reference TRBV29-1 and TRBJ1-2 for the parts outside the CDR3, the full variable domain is SAVISQKPSRDICQRGTSLTIQCQVDSQVTMMFWYRQQPGQSLTLIATANQGSEATYESGFVIDKFPISRPNLTFSTLTVSNMSPEDSSIYLCSVEAVGSVNYGYTFGSGTRLTVV.

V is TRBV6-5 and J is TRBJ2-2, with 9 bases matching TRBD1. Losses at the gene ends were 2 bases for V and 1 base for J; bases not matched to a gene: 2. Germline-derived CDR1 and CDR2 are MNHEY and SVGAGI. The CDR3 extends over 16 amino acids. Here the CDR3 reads CASSYTGQGNTGELFF. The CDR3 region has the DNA TGTGCCAGCAGTTACACGGGACAGGGGAACACCGGGGAGCTGTTTTTT.

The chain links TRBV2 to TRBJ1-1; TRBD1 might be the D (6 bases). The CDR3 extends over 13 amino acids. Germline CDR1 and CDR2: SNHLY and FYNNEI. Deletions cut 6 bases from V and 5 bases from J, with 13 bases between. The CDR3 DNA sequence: TGTGCCAGCAGGAGGACAGCGGGGACTGAAGCTTTCTTT. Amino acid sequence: CASRRTAGTEAFF.

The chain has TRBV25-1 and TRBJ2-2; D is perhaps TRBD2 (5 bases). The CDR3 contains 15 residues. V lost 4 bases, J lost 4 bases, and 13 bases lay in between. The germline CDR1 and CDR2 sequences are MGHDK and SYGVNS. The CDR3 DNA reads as TGTGCCAGCAGTGGGGTGGCTGAGGGCACCGGGGAGCTGTTTTTT. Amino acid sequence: CASSGVAEGTGELFF.

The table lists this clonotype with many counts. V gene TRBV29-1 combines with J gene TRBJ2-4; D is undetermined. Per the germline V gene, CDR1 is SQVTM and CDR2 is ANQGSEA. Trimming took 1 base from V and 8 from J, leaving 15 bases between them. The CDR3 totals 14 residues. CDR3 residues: CSVEVGRLNDIQYF. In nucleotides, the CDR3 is TGCAGCGTTGAAGTGGGCAGGTTAAACGACATTCAGTACTTC.

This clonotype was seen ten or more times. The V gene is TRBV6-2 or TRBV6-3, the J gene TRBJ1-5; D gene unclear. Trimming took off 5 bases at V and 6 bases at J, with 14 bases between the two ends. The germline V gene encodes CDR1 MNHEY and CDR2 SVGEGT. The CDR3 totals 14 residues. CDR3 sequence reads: CASSRNIEAQPQHF. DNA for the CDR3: TGTGCCAGCAGTCGGAATATAGAGGCTCAGCCCCAGCATTTT.

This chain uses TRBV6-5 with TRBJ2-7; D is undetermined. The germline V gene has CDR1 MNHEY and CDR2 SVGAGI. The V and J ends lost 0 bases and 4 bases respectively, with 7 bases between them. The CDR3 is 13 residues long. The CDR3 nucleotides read TGTGCCAGCAGTTACTCTCTCCGGTACGAGCAGTACTTC. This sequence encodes CASSYSLRYEQYF.

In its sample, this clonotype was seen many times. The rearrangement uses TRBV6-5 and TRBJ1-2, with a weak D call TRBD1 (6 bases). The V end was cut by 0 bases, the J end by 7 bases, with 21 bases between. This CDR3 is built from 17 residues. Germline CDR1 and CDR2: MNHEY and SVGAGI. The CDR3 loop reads CASSYSVTRGTTSGYTF. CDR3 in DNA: TGTGCCAGCAGTTACTCCGTAACTCGGGGGACAACGAGTGGCTACACCTTC.

The CDR3 DNA reads as TGTGCCAGCAGCGTAGCTGTGAGCTGGGAGACCCAGTACTTC. Its protein product is CASSVAVSWETQYF. This chain uses TRBV9 with TRBJ2-5; no definite D call. The ends were cut back, 0 bases at V and 5 bases at J, with 11 bases in the middle. Germline lookup yields CDR1 SGDLS and CDR2 YYNGEE. The length of the CDR3 is 14 residues.

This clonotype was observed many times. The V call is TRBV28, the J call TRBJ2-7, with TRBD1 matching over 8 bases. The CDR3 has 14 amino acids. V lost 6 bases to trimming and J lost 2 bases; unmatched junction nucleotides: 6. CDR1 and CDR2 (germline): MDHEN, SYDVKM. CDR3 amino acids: CASRPGGTPYEQYF. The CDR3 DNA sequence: TGTGCCAGCAGGCCAGGGGGCACCCCCTACGAGCAGTACTTC.

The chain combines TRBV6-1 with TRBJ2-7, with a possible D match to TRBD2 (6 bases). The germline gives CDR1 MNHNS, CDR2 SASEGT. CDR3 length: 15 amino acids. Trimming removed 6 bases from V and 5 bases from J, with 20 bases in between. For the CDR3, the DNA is TGTGCCAGCAGGGAGGGGAGAATATCAGTCGACGAGCAGTACTTC. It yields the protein CASREGRISVDEQYF.

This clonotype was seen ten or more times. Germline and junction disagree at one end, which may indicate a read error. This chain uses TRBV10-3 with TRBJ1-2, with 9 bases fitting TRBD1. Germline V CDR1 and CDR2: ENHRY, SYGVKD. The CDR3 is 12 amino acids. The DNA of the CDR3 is TGTCCCATCAGCCGGGACAGGGACGGCTACACCTTC. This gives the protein CPISRDRDGYTF.

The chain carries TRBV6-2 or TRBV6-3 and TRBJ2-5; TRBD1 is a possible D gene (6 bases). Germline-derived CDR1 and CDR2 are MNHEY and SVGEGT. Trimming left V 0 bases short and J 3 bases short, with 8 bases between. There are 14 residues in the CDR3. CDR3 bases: TGTGCCAGCAGTTACTCGGGACACGAAGAGACCCAGTACTTC. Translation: CASSYSGHEETQYF.

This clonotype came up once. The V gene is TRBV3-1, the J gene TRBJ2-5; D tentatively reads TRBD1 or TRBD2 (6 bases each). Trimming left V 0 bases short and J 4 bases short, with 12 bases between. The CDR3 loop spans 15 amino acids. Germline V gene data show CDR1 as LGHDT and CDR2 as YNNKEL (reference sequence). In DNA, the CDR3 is TGTGCCAGCAGCCAAGACGGGGGCCCCCCAGAGACCCAGTACTTC. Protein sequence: CASSQDGGPPETQYF.

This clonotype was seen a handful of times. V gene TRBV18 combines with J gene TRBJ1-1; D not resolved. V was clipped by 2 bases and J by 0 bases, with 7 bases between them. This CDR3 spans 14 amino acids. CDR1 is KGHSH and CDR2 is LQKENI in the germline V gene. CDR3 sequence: CASSPSPMNTEAFF. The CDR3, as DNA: TGTGCCAGCTCACCATCACCGATGAACACTGAAGCTTTCTTT.

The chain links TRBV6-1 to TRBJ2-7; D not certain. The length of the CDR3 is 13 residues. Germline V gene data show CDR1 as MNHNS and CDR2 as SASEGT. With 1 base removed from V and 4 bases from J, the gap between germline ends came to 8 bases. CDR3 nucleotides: TGTGCCAGCAGTGAAGTATCAAGTTACGAGCAGTACTTC. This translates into CASSEVSSYEQYF.

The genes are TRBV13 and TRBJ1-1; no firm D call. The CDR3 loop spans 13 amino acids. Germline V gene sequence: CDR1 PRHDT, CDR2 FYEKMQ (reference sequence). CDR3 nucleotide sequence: TGTGCTTCGGCGCGGGTGGCGGACACTGAAGCTTTCTTT. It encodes CASARVADTEAFF.

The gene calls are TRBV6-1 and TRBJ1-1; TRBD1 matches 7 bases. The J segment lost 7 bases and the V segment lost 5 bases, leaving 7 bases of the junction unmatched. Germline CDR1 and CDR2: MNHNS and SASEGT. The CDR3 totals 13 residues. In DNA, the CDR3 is TGTGCCAGCAGTCAATCCACAGGGGTTGAAGCTTTCTTT. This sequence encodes CASSQSTGVEAFF.

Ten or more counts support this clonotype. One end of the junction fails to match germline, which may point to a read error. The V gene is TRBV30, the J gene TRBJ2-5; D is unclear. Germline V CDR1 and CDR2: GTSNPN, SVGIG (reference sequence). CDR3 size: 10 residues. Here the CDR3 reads CVWSGETQYF. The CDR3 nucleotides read TGTGTCTGGAGTGGGGAGACCCAGTACTTC.

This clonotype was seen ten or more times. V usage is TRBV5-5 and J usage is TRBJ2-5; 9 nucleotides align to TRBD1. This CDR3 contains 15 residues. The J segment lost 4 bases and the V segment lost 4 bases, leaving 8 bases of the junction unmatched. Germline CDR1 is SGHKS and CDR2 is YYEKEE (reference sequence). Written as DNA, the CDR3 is TGTGCCAGCAGCCCGGGACAGGGTGGAGGAGAGACCCAGTACTTC. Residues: CASSPGQGGGETQYF. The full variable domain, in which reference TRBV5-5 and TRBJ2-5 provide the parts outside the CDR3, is DAGVTQSPTHLIKTRGQQVTLRCSPISGHKSVSWYQQVLGQGPQFIFQYYEKEERGRGNFPDRFSARQFPNYSSELNVNALLLGDSALYLCASSPGQGGGETQYFGPGTRLLVL.

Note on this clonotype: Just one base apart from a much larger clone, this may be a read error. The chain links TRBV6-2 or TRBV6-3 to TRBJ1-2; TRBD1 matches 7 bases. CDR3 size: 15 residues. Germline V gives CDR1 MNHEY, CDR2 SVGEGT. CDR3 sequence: CASSKRPDRADGYIF. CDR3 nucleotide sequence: TGTGCCAGCAGCAAAAGGCCCGACAGGGCTGACGGCTACATCTTC.

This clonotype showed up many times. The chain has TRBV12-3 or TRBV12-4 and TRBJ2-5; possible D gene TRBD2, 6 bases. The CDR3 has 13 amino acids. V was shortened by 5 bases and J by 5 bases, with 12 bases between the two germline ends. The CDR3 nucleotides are TGTGCCAGCAGTAAGACTAGGGTGGAGACCCAGTACTTC. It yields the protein CASSKTRVETQYF.

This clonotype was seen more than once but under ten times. CDR3 region: CASSLRPGQAYEQYF. In DNA, the CDR3 is TGCGCCAGCAGCTTACGACCGGGACAGGCATACGAGCAGTACTTC. This chain connects TRBV5-1 to TRBJ2-7; 8 bases are shared with TRBD1. In germline, CDR1 is SGHRS, CDR2 YFSETQ. V was clipped by 2 bases and J by 4 bases; unmatched bases: 8. This CDR3 is built from 15 residues.

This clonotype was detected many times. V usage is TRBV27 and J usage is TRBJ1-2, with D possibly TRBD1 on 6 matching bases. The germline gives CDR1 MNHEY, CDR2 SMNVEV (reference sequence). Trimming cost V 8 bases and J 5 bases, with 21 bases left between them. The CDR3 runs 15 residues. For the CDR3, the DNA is TGTGCCAGCGCCGGTACAGGGTTTTTGTTATATGGCTACACCTTC. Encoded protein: CASAGTGFLLYGYTF.

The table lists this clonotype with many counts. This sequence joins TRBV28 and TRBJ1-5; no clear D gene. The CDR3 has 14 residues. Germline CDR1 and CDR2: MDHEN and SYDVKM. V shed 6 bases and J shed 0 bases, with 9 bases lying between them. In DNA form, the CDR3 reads TGTGCCAGCAGGGACCGTTTTAGCAATCAGCCCCAGCATTTT. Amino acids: CASRDRFSNQPQHF.

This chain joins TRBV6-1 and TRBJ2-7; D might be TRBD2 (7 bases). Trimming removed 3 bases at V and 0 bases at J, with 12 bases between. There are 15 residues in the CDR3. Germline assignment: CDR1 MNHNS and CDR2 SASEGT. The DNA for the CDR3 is TGTGCCAGCAGTGATTTCGGGGGGCCCTCCTACGAGCAGTACTTC. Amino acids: CASSDFGGPSYEQYF.

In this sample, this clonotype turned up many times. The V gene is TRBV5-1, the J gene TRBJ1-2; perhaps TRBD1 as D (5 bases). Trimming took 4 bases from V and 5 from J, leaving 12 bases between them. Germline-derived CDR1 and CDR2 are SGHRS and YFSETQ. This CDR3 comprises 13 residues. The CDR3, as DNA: TGCGCCAGCAGCCCCCGGGGGGAGTATGGCTACACCTTC. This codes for CASSPRGEYGYTF.

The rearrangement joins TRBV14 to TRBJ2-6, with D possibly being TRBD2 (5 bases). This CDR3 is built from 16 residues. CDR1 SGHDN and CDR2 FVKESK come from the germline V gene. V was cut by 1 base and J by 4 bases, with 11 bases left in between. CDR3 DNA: TGTGCCAGCAGCCAAGTTCCGGGATTCGGGGCCAACGTCCTGACTTTC. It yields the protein CASSQVPGFGANVLTF.

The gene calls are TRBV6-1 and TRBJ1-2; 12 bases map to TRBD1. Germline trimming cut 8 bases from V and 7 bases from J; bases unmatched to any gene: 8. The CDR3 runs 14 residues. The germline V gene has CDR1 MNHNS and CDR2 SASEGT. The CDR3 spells CASASGTGGFGYTF. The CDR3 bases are TGTGCCAGCGCGTCCGGGACAGGGGGCTTTGGCTACACCTTC.

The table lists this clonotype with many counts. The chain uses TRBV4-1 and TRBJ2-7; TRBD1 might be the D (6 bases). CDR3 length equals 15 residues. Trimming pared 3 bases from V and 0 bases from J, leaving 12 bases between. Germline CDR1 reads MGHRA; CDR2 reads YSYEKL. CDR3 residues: CASSHSRTASYEQYF. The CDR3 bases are TGCGCCAGCAGCCATAGTCGGACAGCCTCCTACGAGCAGTACTTC.

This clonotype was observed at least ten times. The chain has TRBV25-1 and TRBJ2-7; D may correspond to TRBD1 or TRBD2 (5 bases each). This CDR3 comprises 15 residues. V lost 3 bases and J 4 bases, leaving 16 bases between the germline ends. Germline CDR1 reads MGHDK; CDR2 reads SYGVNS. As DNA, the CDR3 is TGTGCCAGCAGTGACGAGGGCAGGGATGGGTACGAGCAGTACTTC. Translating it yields CASSDEGRDGYEQYF.

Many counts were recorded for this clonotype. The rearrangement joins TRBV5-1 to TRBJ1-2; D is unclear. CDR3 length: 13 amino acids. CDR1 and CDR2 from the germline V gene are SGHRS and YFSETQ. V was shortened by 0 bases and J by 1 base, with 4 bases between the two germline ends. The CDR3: CASSLVSNYGYTF. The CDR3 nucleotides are TGCGCCAGCAGCTTGGTCAGTAACTATGGCTACACCTTC.